Below are 18 T cell receptor beta chains sequenced from a single sample in a study of blood T cell repertoires in COVID-19. The method was immunoSEQ multiplex PCR; TCRdb's version includes in-frame clones alone and lacks a portion of them. The sample has over 100,000 clones, approximately 87% seen once. Sequenced sample: peripheral blood. The receptors derive from a woman in her sixties with acute or convalescent COVID-19.

In DNA form, the CDR3 reads TGTGCCAGCAGCCAAGGTTTAGCGGGAGTAGCGAATACGCAGTATTTT. Its protein product is CASSQGLAGVANTQYF. This rearrangement joins TRBV3-1 (or the pseudogene TRBV3-2) to TRBJ2-3; 9 bases align to TRBD2. Germline CDR1 reads LGHDT; CDR2 reads YNNKEL (reference sequence). There are 16 residues in the CDR3. Unmatched junction bases numbered 9, after V lost 1 base and J lost 7 bases.

The rearrangement uses TRBV24-1 and TRBJ2-5; TRBD2 is a possible D gene (6 bases). The V gene's germline CDR1 is KGHDR and CDR2 SFDVKD. The CDR3 is 13 amino acids. Deletions cut 11 bases from V and 2 bases from J, with 14 bases between. The CDR3 DNA reads TGTGCCATTGGGGGGAGACGACAAGAGACCCAGTACTTC. Translating it yields CAIGGRRQETQYF.

J is TRBJ2-7 and V is TRBV21-1; the table gives TRBD1 as D, unverified against the DNA. TRBV21-1 is assigned pseudogene status. The CDR3 spans 13 residues. The CDR3 reads CASSKTSPYEQYF. CDR3 DNA sequence: TGTGCCAGCAGCAAAACCAGTCCGTACGAGCAGTACTTC.

The V and J genes are TRBV7-9 and TRBJ2-2; D unclear. Between the trimmed V and J ends, which lost 4 bases and 3 bases, there was a span of 12 bases. From germline, CDR1 is SEHNR and CDR2 FQNEAQ (reference sequence). CDR3 size: 15 residues. The CDR3 protein is CASSSLRKDTGELFF. The CDR3 DNA sequence: TGTGCCAGCAGCTCCCTGAGGAAAGACACCGGGGAGCTGTTTTTT.

This chain uses TRBV28 with TRBJ2-2; D is perhaps TRBD2 (6 bases). Germline V gene lookup returns CDR1 MDHEN and CDR2 SYDVKM. V was cut by 8 bases and J by 1 base, with 8 bases left in between. The CDR3 spans 13 residues. The CDR3 protein is CASVGGNTGELFF. DNA of the CDR3: TGTGCCAGCGTGGGGGGGAACACCGGGGAGCTGTTTTTT.

The rearrangement links TRBV3-1 (or the pseudogene TRBV3-2) to TRBJ1-1; the D is unclear. V lost 1 base and J 8 bases, leaving 5 bases between the germline ends. The CDR3 consists of 11 residues. Germline CDR1 LGHDT, CDR2 YNNKEL (reference sequence). This CDR3 reads CASSQGAEAFF. CDR3 DNA sequence: TGTGCCAGCAGCCAAGGGGCGGAAGCTTTCTTT.

The chain uses TRBV4-1 and TRBJ2-7, with 8 positions matching TRBD2. The CDR3 spans 17 residues. The V gene's germline CDR1 is MGHRA and CDR2 YSYEKL. V lost 0 bases, J lost 0 bases, and 7 bases stayed unmatched. The CDR3 here is CASSQDPGGSSSYEQYF. The DNA of the CDR3 is TGCGCCAGCAGCCAAGACCCGGGGGGGTCGAGCTCCTACGAGCAGTACTTC.

V gene TRBV27 combines with J gene TRBJ1-2, with 11 nucleotides matching TRBD1. This CDR3 is built from 15 residues. The germline V gene encodes CDR1 MNHEY and CDR2 SMNVEV (reference sequence). Losses at the gene ends were 6 bases for V and 5 bases for J; bases not matched to a gene: 8. DNA for the CDR3: TGTGCCAGCAGGGGTCCGGGACAGGGGGTTTATGGCTACACCTTC. Translation gives CASRGPGQGVYGYTF.

This clone was counted a single time. This chain uses TRBV3-1 (or the pseudogene TRBV3-2) with TRBJ2-3; 7 bases agree with TRBD2. CDR3 length: 14 residues. CDR1 is LGHDT and CDR2 is YNNKEL in the germline V gene (reference sequence). The V and J ends lost 2 bases and 4 bases, in that order; junction bases with no gene match: 3. CDR3 DNA sequence: TGTGCCAGCAGCCAACGACGGGGGGCAGATACGCAGTATTTT. It translates to CASSQRRGADTQYF.

The chain is built from TRBV19 and TRBJ1-1; D is perhaps TRBD1 (6 bases). Trimming took 6 bases from V and 6 from J, leaving 17 bases between them. Germline assignment: CDR1 LNHDA and CDR2 SQIVND (reference sequence). This CDR3 has 14 residues. The CDR3 DNA reads as TGTGCCAGTAGGGTAGGGCAGGGGCGCCCTGAAGCTTTCTTT. It yields the protein CASRVGQGRPEAFF.

This sequence joins TRBV2 and TRBJ2-1; 8 bases line up with TRBD1. Per germline, CDR1 SNHLY and CDR2 FYNNEI. J gave up 7 bases and V 3 bases, and 2 bases lay outside the gene matches. This CDR3 comprises 13 residues. The CDR3 coding sequence is TGTGCCAGCAGTGAGGACAGGGTAAATGAGCAGTTCTTC. Translation: CASSEDRVNEQFF.

The CDR3 DNA is TGCAGTGCTGTACAGGGCTACCGACAGTTCTTC. It is translated as CSAVQGYRQFF. V is TRBV20-1 and J is TRBJ2-1; D perhaps matches TRBD1 (6 bases). CDR3 length equals 11 residues. V shed 5 bases and J shed 13 bases, with 15 bases lying between them. Germline V gene lookup returns CDR1 DFQATT and CDR2 SNEGSKA (reference sequence).

This clone was recorded only once. The CDR3 bases are TGTGCCAGTAGTAAGCCCAGGGCGGATAGCTCCTACAATGAGCAGTTCTTC. As protein: CASSKPRADSSYNEQFF. The rearrangement uses TRBV19 and TRBJ2-1; D perhaps matches TRBD1 (5 bases). Germline CDR1 is LNHDA and CDR2 is SQIVND (reference sequence). This CDR3 spans 17 amino acids. The V and J ends lost 4 bases and 0 bases respectively, with 16 bases between them.

The chain uses TRBV4-1 and TRBJ2-7; 10 bases line up with TRBD1. The CDR3 has 14 residues. Germline values: CDR1 MGHRA, CDR2 YSYEKL. After removal of 7 bases from V and 3 bases from J, the junction contained 6 bases not matched to a gene. CDR3 region: CASNSGQGDYEQYF. The CDR3 DNA is TGCGCCAGCAACTCCGGACAGGGGGACTACGAGCAGTACTTC.

This chain joins TRBV9 and TRBJ1-1; D is ambiguous. The germline V gene encodes CDR1 SGDLS and CDR2 YYNGEE. This CDR3 is built from 13 residues. Between the trimmed V and J ends, which lost 4 bases and 4 bases, there was a span of 11 bases. The CDR3 loop reads CASSSGRVTEAFF. The CDR3 DNA reads TGTGCCAGCAGCTCGGGTCGGGTCACTGAAGCTTTCTTT.

V and J are TRBV28 and TRBJ2-1; D might be TRBD2 (6 bases). Germline V CDR1 and CDR2: MDHEN, SYDVKM. The CDR3 runs 15 residues. V lost 5 bases to trimming and J lost 9 bases, with 20 bases between them. CDR3 amino acids: CASSLGGTGQGEQFF. As DNA, the CDR3 is TGTGCCAGCAGTCTAGGCGGGACGGGCCAGGGTGAGCAGTTCTTC.

This chain links TRBV28 with TRBJ1-4, with unresolved D. Germline lookup yields CDR1 MDHEN and CDR2 SYDVKM. This CDR3 is 14 amino acids long. The V gene lost 5 bases and the J gene lost 0 bases, with 7 bases spanning the gap. In DNA, the CDR3 is TGTGCCAGCAGTCGGGGAGCAACTAATGAAAAACTGTTTTTT. The encoded protein is CASSRGATNEKLFF.

The chain recombines TRBV15 with TRBJ1-4; the match to TRBD1 covers 7 bases. This CDR3 contains 15 residues. J lost 7 bases, V lost 4 bases, and 9 bases had no gene match. Germline V gives CDR1 LNHNV, CDR2 YYDKDF (reference sequence). DNA for the CDR3: TGTGCCACCAGCAAATCGACAGGGACGGGTGAAAAACTGTTTTTT. Translated, it gives CATSKSTGTGEKLFF.